This T cell receptor (beta chain) was profiled in a study of regulatory T cells in long-lasting Graves disease. Libraries of TCR beta came from iRepertoire HTBI primers plus Arm-PCR of CDR3 regions. TCRdb itself ran the multiplex PCR reads through MiXCR, one entry per CDR3 protein. This table has about 440,000 distinct CDR3 sequences, under 15% appearing once. V gave up 6 bases and J gave up 5 bases; unmatched junction bases: 6. Germline loops: CDR1 MNHEY, CDR2 SMNVEV (reference sequence). This CDR3 comprises 13 residues. This sample's time point: newly diagnosed GD, antithyroid drugs for less than 3 months. PBMC-extracted RNA yielded the TCR library. The sample also formed part of further work on T cells in Graves' hyperthyroidism and ophthalmopathy.

The genes are TRBV27 and TRBJ2-5; 7 bases fit TRBD1. The receptor was isolated from a woman aged 30 to 39 with Graves disease. The specimen was peripheral blood mononuclear cells (PBMCs), collected at new diagnosis, from a patient treated with antithyroid drugs. CDR3 residues: CASRSGGEETQYF. CDR3 in DNA: TGTGCCAGCAGGTCAGGGGGAGAGGAGACCCAGTACTTC.